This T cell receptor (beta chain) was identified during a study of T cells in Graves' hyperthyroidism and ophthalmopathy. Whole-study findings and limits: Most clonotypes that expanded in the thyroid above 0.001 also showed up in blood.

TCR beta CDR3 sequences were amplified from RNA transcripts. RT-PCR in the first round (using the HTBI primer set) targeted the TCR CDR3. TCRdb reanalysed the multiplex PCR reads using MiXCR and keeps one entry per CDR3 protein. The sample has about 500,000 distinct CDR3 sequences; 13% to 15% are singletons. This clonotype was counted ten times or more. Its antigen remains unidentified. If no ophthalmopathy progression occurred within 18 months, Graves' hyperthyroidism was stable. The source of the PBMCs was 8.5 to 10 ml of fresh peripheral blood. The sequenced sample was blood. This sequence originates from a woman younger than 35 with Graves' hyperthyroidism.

CDR3 DNA sequence: TGTGCCAGCAGCTTACAAGTGAGGCTAGCGGGGACCTACGAGCAGTACTTC. This translates into CASSLQVRLAGTYEQYF. This chain joins TRBV7-9 and TRBJ2-7, with TRBD2 matching over 9 bases. Per germline, CDR1 SEHNR and CDR2 FQNEAQ (reference sequence). There are 17 residues in the CDR3. V was pared by 2 bases and J by 2 bases, with 10 bases of the junction left unmatched.